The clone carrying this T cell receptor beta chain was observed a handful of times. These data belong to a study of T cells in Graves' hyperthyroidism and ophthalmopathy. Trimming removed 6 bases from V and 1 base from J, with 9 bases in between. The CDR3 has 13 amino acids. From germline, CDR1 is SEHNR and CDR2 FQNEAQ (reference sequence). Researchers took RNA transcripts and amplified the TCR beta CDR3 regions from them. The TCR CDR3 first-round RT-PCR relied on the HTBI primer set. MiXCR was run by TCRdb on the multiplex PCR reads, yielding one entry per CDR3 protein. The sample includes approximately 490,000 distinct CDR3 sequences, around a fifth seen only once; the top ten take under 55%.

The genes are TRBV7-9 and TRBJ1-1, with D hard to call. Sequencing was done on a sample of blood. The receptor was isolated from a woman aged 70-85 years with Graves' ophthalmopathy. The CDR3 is CASRPSGNTEAFF. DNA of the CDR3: TGTGCCAGCAGACCATCAGGGAACACTGAAGCTTTCTTT.